These 13 T cell receptor beta chains originate from one sample sequenced in a study of T-cell memory formation after mild COVID-19. Each CDR3 protein gets one entry after TCRdb re-called the 5' RACE reads with MiXCR. The table records under 400,000 distinct CDR3 sequences, under 25% of them present only once. Sequencing was done on a sample of PBMCs or a T cell subset sorted from them (not recorded which). The source of these receptors is an adult woman who had mild COVID-19 (a few samples of this study predate the infection). Cell type and time point are not known.

This clonotype came up a few times. The genes are TRBV25-1 and TRBJ2-7; no reliable D call. Trimming stripped 2 bases from V and 0 bases from J, with 17 bases between. The CDR3 is made up of 17 amino acids. Germline CDR1 and CDR2: MGHDK and SYGVNS. Written as DNA, the CDR3 is TGTGCCAGCAGTGAACCCCACCACAGTCACAGCTCCTACGAGCAGTACTTC. Residues: CASSEPHHSHSSYEQYF.

This clonotype occurred a few times. The V and J genes are TRBV2 and TRBJ2-3, with D possibly TRBD1 on 5 matching bases. This CDR3 has 13 amino acids. Germline V lookup: CDR1 SNHLY, CDR2 FYNNEI. The CDR3 region is CASRQGGTDTQYF. CDR3 coding DNA: TGTGCTTCCCGCCAGGGTGGCACAGATACGCAGTATTTT.

This clonotype was counted a few times. This chain uses TRBV12-3 or TRBV12-4 with TRBJ2-3; unclear D gene. Trimming left V 5 bases short and J 6 bases short, with 9 bases between. The CDR3 sequence is 12 residues long. The CDR3 DNA is TGTGCCAGCAGTACTCAAGTGGATACGCAGTATTTT. It specifies CASSTQVDTQYF.

This clonotype was counted only a few times. The chain links TRBV6-2 or TRBV6-3 to TRBJ2-6, with no clear D. V gave up 8 bases and J gave up 1 base, with 0 bases separating them. Germline V gives CDR1 MNHEY, CDR2 SVGEGT. This CDR3 contains 11 residues. The CDR3 reads CASSGANVLTF. CDR3 DNA sequence: TGTGCCAGCTCTGGGGCCAACGTCCTGACTTTC.

This clonotype was seen a few times. The chain couples TRBV29-1 to TRBJ2-5; 14 bases fit TRBD2. This CDR3 comprises 16 residues. Germline V gene data show CDR1 as SQVTM and CDR2 as ANQGSEA. With 7 bases clipped from V and 3 bases from J, the junction kept 10 bases outside the gene matches. The CDR3 DNA is TGCAGCGCCATGGGACTAGCGGGGGCTCTCAAAGAGACCCAGTACTTC. Encoded protein: CSAMGLAGALKETQYF.

This clonotype was seen more than once but under ten times. The J gene is TRBJ2-7, the V gene TRBV7-2, with 11 bases identical to TRBD1. This CDR3 comprises 15 residues. The V and J ends lost 0 bases and 5 bases, in that order; junction bases with no gene match: 3. The V gene's germline CDR1 is SGHTA and CDR2 FQGNSA. CDR3: CASSLAGQGGDEQYF. The CDR3 DNA reads as TGTGCCAGCAGCTTAGCGGGACAGGGGGGAGACGAGCAGTACTTC. The full variable domain, rest sourced from reference TRBV7-2 and TRBJ2-7, is GAGVSQSPSNKVTEKGKDVELRCDPISGHTALYWYRQSLGQGLEFLIYFQGNSAPDKSGLPSDRFSAERTGGSVSTLTIQRTQQEDSAVYLCASSLAGQGGDEQYFGPGTRLTVT.

V gene TRBV7-9 combines with J gene TRBJ2-1, with 7 bases identical to TRBD1. The CDR3 is 12 residues long. The V gene end was trimmed by 5 bases and the J gene end by 8 bases; junction bases not matched to a gene: 3. Germline loops: CDR1 SEHNR, CDR2 FQNEAQ (reference sequence). DNA for the CDR3: TGTGCCAGCAGCCCGACAGGGTATGAGCAGTTCTTC. Protein sequence: CASSPTGYEQFF. Using reference TRBV7-9 and TRBJ2-1 for the parts outside the CDR3, the full variable domain is DTGVSQNPRHKITKRGQNVTFRCDPISEHNRLYWYRQTLGQGPEFLTYFQNEAQLEKSRLLSDRFSAERPKGSFSTLEIQRTEQGDSAMYLCASSPTGYEQFFGPGTRLTVL.

This clonotype was counted a few times. This sequence joins TRBV7-2 and TRBJ2-5; D uncertain. The CDR3 runs 15 residues. Germline-derived CDR1 and CDR2 are SGHTA and FQGNSA. V was shortened by 5 bases and J by 0 bases, with 13 bases between the two germline ends. CDR3 loop: CASSTVPEYQETQYF. The CDR3 DNA sequence: TGTGCCAGCAGCACCGTTCCAGAGTACCAAGAGACCCAGTACTTC.

The J gene is TRBJ2-3, the V gene TRBV7-2; D unresolved. Trimming stripped 5 bases from V and 4 bases from J, with 7 bases between. Germline V gene sequence: CDR1 SGHTA, CDR2 FQGNSA. CDR3 length: 12 amino acids. The CDR3: CASSQAPDTQYF. The CDR3 DNA follows: TGTGCCAGCAGCCAAGCCCCAGATACGCAGTATTTT.

The rearrangement links TRBV5-4 to TRBJ1-1; possibly TRBD1 for D (6 bases). Deletions cut 0 bases from V and 1 base from J, with 10 bases between. Germline CDR1 reads SGHNT; CDR2 reads YYREEE (reference sequence). The CDR3 extends over 15 amino acids. In DNA, the CDR3 is TGTGCCAGCAGCTTGGACAGGGCGGAGAACACTGAAGCTTTCTTT. Amino acid sequence: CASSLDRAENTEAFF. The variable domain in full, completed from reference TRBV5-4 and TRBJ1-1, reads ETGVTQSPTHLIKTRGQQVTLRCSSQSGHNTVSWYQQALGQGPQFIFQYYREEENGRGNFPPRFSGLQFPNYSSELNVNALELDDSALYLCASSLDRAENTEAFFGQGTRLTVV.

J is TRBJ1-1 and V is TRBV10-3; 7 positions agree with TRBD1. This CDR3 contains 14 residues. V lost 6 bases, J lost 5 bases, and 9 bases stayed unmatched. The germline CDR1 and CDR2 sequences are ENHRY and SYGVKD. CDR3 loop: CAISLDRVGTEAFF. The CDR3 DNA sequence: TGTGCCATCAGCCTTGACAGGGTGGGGACTGAAGCTTTCTTT.

This clonotype was found once. The V and J genes are TRBV4-3 and TRBJ2-2; D is ambiguous. Germline assignment: CDR1 LGHNA and CDR2 YSLEER. Trimming took 3 bases from V and 1 from J, leaving 6 bases between them. The CDR3 covers 14 residues. The CDR3 nucleotides read TGCGCCAGCAGCCAGGGTGAGAACACCGGGGAGCTGTTTTTT. Its translation: CASSQGENTGELFF.

This clonotype was observed a few times. The chain employs TRBV29-1 and TRBJ2-2, with D hard to call. V was shortened by 7 bases and J by 4 bases, with 10 bases between the two germline ends. Germline values: CDR1 SQVTM, CDR2 ANQGSEA. The CDR3 has 12 residues. The CDR3 region is CSARSGTGELFF. CDR3 sequence (DNA): TGCAGCGCCCGGTCAGGCACCGGGGAGCTGTTTTTT.